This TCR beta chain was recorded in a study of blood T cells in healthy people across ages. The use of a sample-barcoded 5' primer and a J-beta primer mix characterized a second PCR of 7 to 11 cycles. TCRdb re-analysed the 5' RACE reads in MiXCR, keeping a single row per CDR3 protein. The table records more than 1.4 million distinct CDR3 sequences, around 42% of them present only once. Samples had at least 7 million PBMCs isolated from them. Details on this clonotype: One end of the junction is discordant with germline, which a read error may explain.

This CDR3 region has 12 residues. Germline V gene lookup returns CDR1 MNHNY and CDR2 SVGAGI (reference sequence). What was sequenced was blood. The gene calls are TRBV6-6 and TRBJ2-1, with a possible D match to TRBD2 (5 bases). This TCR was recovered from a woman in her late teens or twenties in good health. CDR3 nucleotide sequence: TGTGCCAGCAGGTACTCGAGGGATGAGCAGTTCTTC. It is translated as CASRYSRDEQFF.